This entry features one T cell receptor beta chain sequence. Its antigen remains unknown. Both 60 Vbeta primers and 13 Jbeta primers went into the PCR. Measured with immunoSEQ multiplex PCR; TCRdb has only the in-frame clones, and not every one. The repertoire has 100,000 to 130,000 clones, 82% of them found once; the top ten carry less than 3%. This entry belongs to a study of cytomegalovirus exposure and HLA in healthy donors. Study at large: Earlier, about 179 million T cells were analyzed, and about 120 million unique TCR beta sequences were found among them.

Study outcomes and limitations: 164 TCR beta chains were listed as cytomegalovirus-associated. CMV serostatus was the sole immune exposure information available. In a later analysis, HLA-associated beta chains showed higher expansion and lower generation probabilities than comparable chains.

The clonotype comes from a man between 25 and 39 years old in good health and CMV-seropositive. The sequenced sample was PBMCs.

CDR3 loop: CASDHRGAHPDYGYTF. The DNA for the CDR3 is TGTGCCAGCGACCACAGGGGGGCCCACCCGGACTATGGCTACACCTTC. The gene calls are TRBV5-8 and TRBJ1-2, with 8 bases aligning to TRBD1. This CDR3 spans 16 amino acids. Trimming at V came to 7 bases and at J to 3 bases, leaving 14 bases not matched to a gene. Germline CDR1 and CDR2: SGHTS and YDEGEE.